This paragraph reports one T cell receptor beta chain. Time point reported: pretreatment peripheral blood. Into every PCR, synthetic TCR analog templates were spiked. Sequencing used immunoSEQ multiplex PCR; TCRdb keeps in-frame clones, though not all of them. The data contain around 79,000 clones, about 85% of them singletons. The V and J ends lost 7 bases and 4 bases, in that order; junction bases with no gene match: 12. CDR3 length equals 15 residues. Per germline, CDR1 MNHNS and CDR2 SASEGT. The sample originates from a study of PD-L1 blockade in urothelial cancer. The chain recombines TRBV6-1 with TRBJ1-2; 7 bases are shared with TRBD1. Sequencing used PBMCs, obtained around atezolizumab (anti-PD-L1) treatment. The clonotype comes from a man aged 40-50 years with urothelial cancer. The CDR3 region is CASIISGDSTYGYTF. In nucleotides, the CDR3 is TGTGCCAGCATTATATCTGGGGACAGCACCTATGGCTACACCTTC.